This TCR beta chain was captured by sequencing in a study of T cell clonality in common variable immunodeficiency. General study results and limits: CVID subjects showed higher TCRbeta clonality than healthy controls.

This clone was observed at least ten times. No antigen is known for it. Blood samples were heparinized, about 4.5 to 9 ml per donor. Clones were sequenced by immunoSEQ multiplex PCR, and TCRdb holds only the in-frame ones, with some missing. The sample shows roughly 57,000 clones, none of them appearing just once. Sequencing input: peripheral blood mononuclear cells. The receptor was isolated from a person aged 18 to 75 in good health.

CDR3 amino acids: CSVSSTGELFF. The part of the CDR3 DNA that was read is TGCAGCGTTTCCAGCACCGGGGAG. The rearrangement joins TRBV29-1 to TRBJ2-2, with no clear D. The read comes to an end 3 residues before the CDR3 does, leaving the germline J gene to fill in the end. Trimming shortened V by 5 bases and J by 4 bases, and 5 bases separated the two germline ends. This CDR3 has 11 residues. Looked up from germline, CDR1 is SQVTM and CDR2 is ANQGSEA.